This T cell receptor beta chain was obtained from a study of blood T cell repertoires in COVID-19. Across the study: Whether acute or convalescent, the COVID-19 samples came from the United States, Italy and Spain. Sources were T cells, B-cell-depleted T cells, or PBMCs; the material itself was cDNA or gDNA.

The assay was immunoSEQ multiplex PCR, and TCRdb's table has in-frame clones only and misses some. The profile shows approximately 390,000 clones, 70% to 90% of them singletons. J was trimmed by 4 bases and V by 4 bases; bases with no gene match: 7. CDR3 length: 15 residues. CDR1 and CDR2 from the germline V gene are SGHTS and YDEGEE. This sequence originates from a woman aged 40 to 55 with acute COVID-19. The chain joins TRBV5-8 to TRBJ1-1; 10 bases match TRBD1. Material for sequencing was PBMCs or T cells enriched from blood (not recorded which). The CDR3 loop is CASSLRTGGTTEAFF. The CDR3 bases are TGTGCCAGCAGCCTTCGGACAGGGGGGACCACTGAAGCTTTCTTT.